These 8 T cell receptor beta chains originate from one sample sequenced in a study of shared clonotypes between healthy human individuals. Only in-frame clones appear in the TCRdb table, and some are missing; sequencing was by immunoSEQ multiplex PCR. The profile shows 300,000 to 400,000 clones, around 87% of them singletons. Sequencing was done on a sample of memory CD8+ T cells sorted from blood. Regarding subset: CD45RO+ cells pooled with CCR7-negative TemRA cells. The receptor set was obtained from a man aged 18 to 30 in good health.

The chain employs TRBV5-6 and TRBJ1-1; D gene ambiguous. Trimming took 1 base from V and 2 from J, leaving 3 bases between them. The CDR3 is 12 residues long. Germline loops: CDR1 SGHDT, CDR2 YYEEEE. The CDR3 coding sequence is TGTGCCAGCAGCTTGTTTAACACTGAAGCTTTCTTT. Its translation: CASSLFNTEAFF.

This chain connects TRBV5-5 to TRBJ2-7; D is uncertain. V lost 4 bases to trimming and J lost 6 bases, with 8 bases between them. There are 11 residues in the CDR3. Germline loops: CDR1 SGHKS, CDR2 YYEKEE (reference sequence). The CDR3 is CASSLLAEQYF. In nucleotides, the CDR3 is TGTGCCAGCAGCCTCCTCGCCGAGCAGTACTTC.

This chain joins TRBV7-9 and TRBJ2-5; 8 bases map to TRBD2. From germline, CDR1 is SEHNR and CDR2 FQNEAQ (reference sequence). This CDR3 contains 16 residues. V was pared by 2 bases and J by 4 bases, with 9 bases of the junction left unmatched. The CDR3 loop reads CASSLSPGGASETQYF. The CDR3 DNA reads TGTGCCAGCAGCTTAAGCCCCGGGGGGGCTTCAGAGACCCAGTACTTC.

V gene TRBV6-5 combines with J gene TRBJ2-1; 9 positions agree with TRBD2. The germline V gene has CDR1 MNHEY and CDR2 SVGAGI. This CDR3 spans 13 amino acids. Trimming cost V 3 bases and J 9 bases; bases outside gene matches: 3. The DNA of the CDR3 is TGTGCCAGCAGTTATAGTAGCGGGGGTGAGCAGTTCTTC. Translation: CASSYSSGGEQFF.

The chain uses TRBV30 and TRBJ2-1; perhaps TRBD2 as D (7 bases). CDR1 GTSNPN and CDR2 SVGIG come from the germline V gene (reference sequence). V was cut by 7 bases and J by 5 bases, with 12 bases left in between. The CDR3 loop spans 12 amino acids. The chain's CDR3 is CASRGGNNEQFF. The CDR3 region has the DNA TGTGCCTCTAGGGGGGGGAACAATGAGCAGTTCTTC. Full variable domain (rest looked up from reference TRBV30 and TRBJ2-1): SQTIHQWPATLVQPVGSPLSLECTVEGTSNPNLYWYRQAAGRGLQLLFYSVGIGQISSEVPQNLSASRPQDRQFILSSKKLLLSDSGFYLCASRGGNNEQFFGPGTRLTVL.

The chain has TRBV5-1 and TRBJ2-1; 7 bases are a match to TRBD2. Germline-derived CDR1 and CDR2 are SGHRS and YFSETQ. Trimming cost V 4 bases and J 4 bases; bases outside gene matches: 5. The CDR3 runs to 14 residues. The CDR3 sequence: CASSRLAEYNEQFF. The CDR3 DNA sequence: TGCGCCAGCAGCAGGCTAGCGGAGTACAATGAGCAGTTCTTC.

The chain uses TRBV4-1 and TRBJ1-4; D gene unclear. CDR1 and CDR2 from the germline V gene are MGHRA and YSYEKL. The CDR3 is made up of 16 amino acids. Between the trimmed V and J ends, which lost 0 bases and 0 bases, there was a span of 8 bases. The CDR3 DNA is TGCGCCAGCAGCCAAGAGGGTCGATCAACTAATGAAAAACTGTTTTTT. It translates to CASSQEGRSTNEKLFF.

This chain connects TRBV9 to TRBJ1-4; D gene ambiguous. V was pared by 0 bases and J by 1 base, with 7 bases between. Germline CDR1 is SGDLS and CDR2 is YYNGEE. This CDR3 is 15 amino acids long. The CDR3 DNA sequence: TGTGCCAGCAGCGTAGCCGGGATAACTAATGAAAAACTGTTTTTT. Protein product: CASSVAGITNEKLFF.